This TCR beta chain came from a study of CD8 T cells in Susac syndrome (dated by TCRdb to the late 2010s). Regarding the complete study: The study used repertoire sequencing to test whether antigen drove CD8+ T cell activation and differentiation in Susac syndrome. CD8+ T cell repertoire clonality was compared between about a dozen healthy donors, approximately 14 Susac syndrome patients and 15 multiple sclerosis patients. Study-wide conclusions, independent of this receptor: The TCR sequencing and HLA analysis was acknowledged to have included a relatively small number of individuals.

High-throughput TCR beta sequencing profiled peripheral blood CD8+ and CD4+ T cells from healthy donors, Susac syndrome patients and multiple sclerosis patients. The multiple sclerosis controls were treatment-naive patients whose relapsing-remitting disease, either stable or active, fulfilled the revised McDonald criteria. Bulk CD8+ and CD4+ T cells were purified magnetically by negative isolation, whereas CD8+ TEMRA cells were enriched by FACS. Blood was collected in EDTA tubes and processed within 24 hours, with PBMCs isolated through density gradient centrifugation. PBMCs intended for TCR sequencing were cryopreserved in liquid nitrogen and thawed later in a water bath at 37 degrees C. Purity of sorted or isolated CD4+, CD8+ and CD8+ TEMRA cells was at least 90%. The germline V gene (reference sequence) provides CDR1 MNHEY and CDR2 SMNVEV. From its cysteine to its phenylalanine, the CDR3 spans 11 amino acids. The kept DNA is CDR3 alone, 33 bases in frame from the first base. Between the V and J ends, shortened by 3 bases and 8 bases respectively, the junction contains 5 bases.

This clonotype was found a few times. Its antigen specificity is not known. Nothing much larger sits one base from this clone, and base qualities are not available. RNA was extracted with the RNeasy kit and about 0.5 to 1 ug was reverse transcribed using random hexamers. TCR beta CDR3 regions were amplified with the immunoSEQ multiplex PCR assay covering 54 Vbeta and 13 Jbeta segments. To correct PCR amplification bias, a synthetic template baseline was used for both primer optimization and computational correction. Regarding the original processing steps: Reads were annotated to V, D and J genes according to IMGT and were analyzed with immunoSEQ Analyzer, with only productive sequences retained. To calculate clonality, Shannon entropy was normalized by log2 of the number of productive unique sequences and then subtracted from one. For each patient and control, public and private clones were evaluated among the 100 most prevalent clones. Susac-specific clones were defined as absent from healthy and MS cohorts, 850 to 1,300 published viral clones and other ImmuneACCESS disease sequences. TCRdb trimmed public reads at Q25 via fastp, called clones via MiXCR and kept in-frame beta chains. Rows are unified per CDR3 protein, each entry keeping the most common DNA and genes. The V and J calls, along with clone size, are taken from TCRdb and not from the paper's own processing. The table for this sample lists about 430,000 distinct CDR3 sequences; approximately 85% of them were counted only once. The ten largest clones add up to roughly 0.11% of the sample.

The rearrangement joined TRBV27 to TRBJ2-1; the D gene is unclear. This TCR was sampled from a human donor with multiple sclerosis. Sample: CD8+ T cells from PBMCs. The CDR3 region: CASSFGHEQFF. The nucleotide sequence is TGTGCCAGCAGTTTTGGTCATGAGCAGTTCTTC.